This T cell receptor beta chain was documented in a study of shared clonotypes between healthy human individuals. Positively selected for CCR7, the CD45RO-negative cells used as naive CD8 cells excluded terminally differentiated effector memory CD45RA+ cells. Measured with immunoSEQ multiplex PCR; TCRdb has only the in-frame clones, and not every one. This sample has about 2.1 million clones, with around 93% found just once. The CDR3 spans 14 residues. The germline V gene encodes CDR1 LNHDA and CDR2 SQIVND (reference sequence). V shed 4 bases and J shed 0 bases, with 7 bases lying between them. The clonotype was recovered from a man aged 18-30 years in good health. Some clones in this sample may be carry-over from other donors' samples. The chain uses TRBV19 and TRBJ2-4; D is unclear. What was sequenced was naive CD8+ T cells from PBMCs. CDR3 amino acids: CASSNRTAKNIQYF. The CDR3 coding sequence is TGTGCCAGTAGTAATCGAACAGCCAAAAACATTCAGTACTTC.